This record concerns one T cell receptor (beta chain) sequence. As yet, its antigen is unknown. The data derive from a study of OX40 agonist ivuxolimab in advanced cancers. Study results and caveats: Averaged across samples, CD8+ T cells carried more expanded clones than CD4+ did.

Libraries were prepared by immunoSEQ multiplex PCR; TCRdb keeps only in-frame clonotypes and omits some of them. The sample has about 92,000 clones; 75% to 95% are singletons. The CDR3 runs to 15 residues. V was pared by 3 bases and J by 3 bases, with 7 bases of the junction left unmatched. Germline V lookup: CDR1 SGHDT, CDR2 YYEEEE. The sample consisted of CD4+ or CD8+ T cells sorted from blood, taken in a trial of the OX40 agonist ivuxolimab. The source is an adult with an advanced solid tumor such as melanoma, head and neck, liver or kidney cancer. The V call is TRBV5-6, the J call TRBJ1-2; 8 bases map to TRBD1. The CDR3, as DNA: TGTGCCAGCAGCTACCCGGGACAGGATCACTATGGCTACACCTTC. Protein: CASSYPGQDHYGYTF.